This T cell receptor beta chain was sequenced for a study of blood T cell repertoires in COVID-19. Study summary: Italy, Spain and the United States were the sources of the convalescent and acute COVID-19 samples. In each case, the material was cDNA or gDNA derived from T cells, B-cell-depleted T cells, or PBMCs.

Per the germline V gene, CDR1 is GTSNPN and CDR2 is SVGIG (reference sequence). The CDR3 runs to 12 residues. V shed 3 bases and J shed 4 bases, with 9 bases lying between them. In the study's own analysis: Quantification of nucleated cells was approximated via reference gene primer amplification. TCRdb's copy holds only in-frame clones and misses some; the assay was immunoSEQ multiplex PCR. That table is the source of V, J and clone size, and D and trimming were worked out from the DNA. The sample records 160,000 or so clones, more than 80% being singletons. This clone appeared a single time. This TCR came from a man aged 60 to 69 with acute or convalescent COVID-19. This sequence joins TRBV30 and TRBJ1-2; D gene uncertain. Sequencing was done on a sample of peripheral blood. Here the CDR3 DNA reads TGTGCCTGGAGCGCCGGAGGCTATGGCTACACCTTC. Its protein is CAWSAGGYGYTF.